Presented here are 13 T cell receptor beta chains from one specimen sequenced in a study of identical twins. TCRdb ran MiXCR on the 5' RACE reads and lists one entry per CDR3 protein. The repertoire holds 450,000 or so distinct CDR3 sequences, with around 14% as singletons. These data also formed part of another study, on yellow fever vaccine responses in identical twins.

The specimen was CD4+ T cells sorted from blood. The receptors originated from a woman aged 18-29 years in good health.

This clonotype was observed a few times. Germline is not matched at one junction end, which may reflect a read error. The rearrangement uses TRBV12-3 or TRBV12-4 and TRBJ2-7; D gene unclear. The CDR3 is 11 residues long. The DNA for the CDR3 is TGTGCCAGCAGTTTCTCCCACGAGCAGTACTTC. Residues: CASSFSHEQYF.

The sample holds many counts of this clonotype. V and J are TRBV2 and TRBJ2-5, with D perhaps assigned TRBD1 or TRBD2 (7 bases each). The CDR3 is made up of 15 amino acids. CDR1 and CDR2 (germline): SNHLY, FYNNEI. V lost 4 bases, J lost 3 bases, and 15 bases lay in between. This CDR3 is CASSALQGREETQYF. The DNA for the CDR3 is TGTGCCAGCAGTGCTTTACAGGGGAGGGAAGAGACCCAGTACTTC.

This clonotype turned up a few times. The rearrangement links TRBV19 to TRBJ2-7; 8 bases align to TRBD1. The germline V gene has CDR1 LNHDA and CDR2 SQIVND (reference sequence). The CDR3 is 14 residues long. With V trimmed by 4 bases and J by 3 bases, 5 bases remained unmatched. The CDR3 DNA sequence: TGTGCCAGTAGTACGACAGGGGCGAACTACGAGCAGTACTTC. As protein: CASSTTGANYEQYF.

This chain joins TRBV5-6 and TRBJ2-1; 8 nucleotides match TRBD2. The ends lost 0 bases at V and 6 bases at J; junction bases unmatched: 5. CDR1 and CDR2 from the germline V gene are SGHDT and YYEEEE. This CDR3 comprises 15 residues. The CDR3 region is CASSLVASGPNEQFF. The CDR3 region has the DNA TGTGCCAGCAGCTTGGTGGCTAGCGGGCCCAATGAGCAGTTCTTC. Looking up the rest from reference TRBV5-6 and TRBJ2-1 gives the full variable domain: DAGVTQSPTHLIKTRGQQVTLRCSPKSGHDTVSWYQQALGQGPQFIFQYYEEEERQRGNFPDRFSGHQFPNYSSELNVNALLLGDSALYLCASSLVASGPNEQFFGPGTRLTVL.

This clonotype came up a few times. J is TRBJ2-7 and V is TRBV5-1; 9 positions agree with TRBD1. Trimming cost V 6 bases and J 4 bases; bases outside gene matches: 8. Per the germline V gene, CDR1 is SGHRS and CDR2 is YFSETQ. The CDR3 sequence is 14 residues long. CDR3 loop: CASNPTGGDYEQYF. The CDR3 DNA sequence: TGCGCCAGCAACCCTACAGGGGGCGATTACGAGCAGTACTTC.

The J gene is TRBJ2-3, the V gene TRBV9; D is unresolved. CDR1 is SGDLS, CDR2 YYNGEE, per germline. V dropped 4 bases and J dropped 0 bases, with 15 bases sitting between them. The CDR3 covers 16 residues. In DNA form, the CDR3 reads TGTGCCAGCAGCTCCCGACTTAGTGGAAGCACAGATACGCAGTATTTT. Translation gives CASSSRLSGSTDTQYF.

This clonotype was detected only a few times. J is TRBJ2-3 and V is TRBV29-1; 12 nucleotides match TRBD2. Trimming took 7 bases from V and 4 from J; bases not matched to a gene: 0. Germline assignment: CDR1 SQVTM and CDR2 ANQGSEA. The CDR3 has 12 residues. The CDR3 loop reads CSGLAGADTQYF. The CDR3 DNA is TGCAGCGGACTAGCGGGGGCAGATACGCAGTATTTT.

This clonotype came up many times. V usage is TRBV12-3 or TRBV12-4 and J usage is TRBJ2-1; 15 bases line up with TRBD2. The CDR3 is made up of 18 amino acids. Unmatched junction bases numbered 5, after V lost 3 bases and J lost 2 bases. CDR3 coding DNA: TGTGCCAGCAGTTTCTGGGGACTAGCGGGAGGAACCTACAATGAGCAGTTCTTC. This translates into CASSFWGLAGGTYNEQFF.

V and J are TRBV28 and TRBJ2-7; a weak D match, TRBD1 (5 bases). The germline V and J ends were trimmed by 3 bases and 3 bases, with 12 bases remaining between them. The CDR3 has 14 amino acids. Germline lookup yields CDR1 MDHEN and CDR2 SYDVKM. In nucleotides, the CDR3 is TGTGCCAGCAGTTTTCCTGGACACAGCTACGAGCAGTACTTC. Encoded protein: CASSFPGHSYEQYF.

The chain recombines TRBV12-3 or TRBV12-4 with TRBJ2-5; possibly TRBD2 for D (7 bases). CDR3 length: 14 residues. V lost 2 bases, J lost 5 bases, and 12 bases lay in between. The CDR3 DNA sequence: TGTGCCAGCAGTTTAAACGGGGGGCTGGAGACCCAGTACTTC. It translates to CASSLNGGLETQYF.

This clonotype was counted only a few times. The V call is TRBV20-1, the J call TRBJ1-2; a weak D match, TRBD1 (6 bases). The germline V gene has CDR1 DFQATT and CDR2 SNEGSKA (reference sequence). V was trimmed by 3 bases and J by 5 bases, leaving 10 bases between them. The CDR3 has 12 residues. In nucleotides, the CDR3 is TGCAGTGCTAGTATAGGGGGGTATGGCTACACCTTC. Translation gives CSASIGGYGYTF.

This chain uses TRBV27 with TRBJ2-5, with TRBD2 matching 11 bases. Trimming took 5 bases from V and 5 from J; bases not matched to a gene: 16. Germline V gene data show CDR1 as MNHEY and CDR2 as SMNVEV (reference sequence). The CDR3 runs 18 residues. The CDR3 region has the DNA TGTGCCAGCAGTCTGACCAGACTAGCGGGGAGGCCTAGGGAGACCCAGTACTTC. Translation gives CASSLTRLAGRPRETQYF.

This clonotype was found a few times. The V and J genes are TRBV29-1 and TRBJ2-5, with D uncertain. Germline V lookup: CDR1 SQVTM, CDR2 ANQGSEA. Between the trimmed V and J ends, which lost 3 bases and 2 bases, there was a span of 10 bases. CDR3 length: 13 residues. CDR3 in DNA: TGCAGCGTTGAGGAACACGTACAAGAGACCCAGTACTTC. Its translation is CSVEEHVQETQYF.